Sequencing of this TCR beta chain was carried out in a study of cytomegalovirus exposure and HLA in healthy donors. PCR was performed using 60 Vbeta and 13 Jbeta primers. Sequencing used immunoSEQ multiplex PCR; TCRdb keeps in-frame clones, though not all of them. The sample lists about 130,000 clones, about 79% occurring once. Germline CDR1 and CDR2: SNHLY and FYNNEI. The CDR3 loop spans 13 amino acids. V was shortened by 7 bases and J by 1 base, with 10 bases between the two germline ends. V and J are TRBV2 and TRBJ2-5, with D possibly matching TRBD1 (5 bases). This receptor was obtained from a man aged 45-65 years in good health and CMV-seronegative. The source material was PBMCs. CDR3 amino acids: CASNPGPQETQYF. The CDR3 nucleotides read TGTGCCAGCAATCCAGGGCCCCAAGAGACCCAGTACTTC.